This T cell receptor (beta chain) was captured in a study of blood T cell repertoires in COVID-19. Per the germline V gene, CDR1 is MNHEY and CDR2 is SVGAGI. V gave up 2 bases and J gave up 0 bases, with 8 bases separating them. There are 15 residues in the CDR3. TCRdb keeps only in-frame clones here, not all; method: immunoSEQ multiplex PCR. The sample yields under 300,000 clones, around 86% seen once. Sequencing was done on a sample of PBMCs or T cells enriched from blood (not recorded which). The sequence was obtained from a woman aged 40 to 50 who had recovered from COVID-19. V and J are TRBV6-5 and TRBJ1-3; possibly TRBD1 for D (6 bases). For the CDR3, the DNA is TGTGCCAGCAGTTACGGGGACACCTCTGGAAACACCATATATTTT. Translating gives CASSYGDTSGNTIYF.